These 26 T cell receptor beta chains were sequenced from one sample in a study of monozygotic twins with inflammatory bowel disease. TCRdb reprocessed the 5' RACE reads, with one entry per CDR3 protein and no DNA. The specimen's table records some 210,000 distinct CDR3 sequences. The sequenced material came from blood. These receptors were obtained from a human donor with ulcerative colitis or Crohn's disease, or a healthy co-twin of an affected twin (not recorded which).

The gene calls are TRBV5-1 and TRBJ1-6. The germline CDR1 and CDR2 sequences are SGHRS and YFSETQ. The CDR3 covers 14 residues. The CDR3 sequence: CASSLEVNNSPLHF.

CDR3: CASSLASTNTQYF. This chain connects TRBV7-3 to TRBJ2-3. Germline V gives CDR1 SGHTA, CDR2 FQGTGA. This CDR3 has 13 amino acids.

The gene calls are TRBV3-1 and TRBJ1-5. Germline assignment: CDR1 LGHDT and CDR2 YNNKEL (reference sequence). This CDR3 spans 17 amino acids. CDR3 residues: CASSQASRGSLIQPQHF.

The CDR3 here is CASSQDTGDKLSGELFF. V usage is TRBV14 and J usage is TRBJ2-2; there is no DNA to check the TCRdb D call of TRBD1. Germline CDR1 and CDR2: SGHDN and FVKESK. The CDR3 is 17 residues long.

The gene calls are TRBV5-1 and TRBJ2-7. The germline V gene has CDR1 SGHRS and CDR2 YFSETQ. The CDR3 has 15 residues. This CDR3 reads CASRFYGFSYYEQYF.

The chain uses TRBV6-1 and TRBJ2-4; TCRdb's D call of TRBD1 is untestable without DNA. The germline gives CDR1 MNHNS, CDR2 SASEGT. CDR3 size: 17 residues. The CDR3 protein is CASSERGGSTAKNIQYF.

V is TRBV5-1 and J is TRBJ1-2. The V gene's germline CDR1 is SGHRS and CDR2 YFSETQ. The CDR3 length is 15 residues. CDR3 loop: CASSLVFGQIYGYTF.

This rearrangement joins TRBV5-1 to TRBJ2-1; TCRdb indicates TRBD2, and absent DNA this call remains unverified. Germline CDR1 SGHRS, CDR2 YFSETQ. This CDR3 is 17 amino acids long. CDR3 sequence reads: CASSSGTGEMATNEQFF.

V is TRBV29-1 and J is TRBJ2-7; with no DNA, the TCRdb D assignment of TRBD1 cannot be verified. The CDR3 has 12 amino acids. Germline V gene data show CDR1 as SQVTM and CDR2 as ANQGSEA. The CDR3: CSAQDRGREQYF.

The CDR3 loop is CASILDPNTGELFF. The chain carries TRBV5-1 and TRBJ2-2. CDR3 length: 14 residues. CDR1 is SGHRS and CDR2 is YFSETQ in the germline V gene.

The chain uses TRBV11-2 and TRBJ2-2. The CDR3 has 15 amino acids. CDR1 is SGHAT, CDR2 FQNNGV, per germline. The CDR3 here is CASSSQLGSSGELFF.

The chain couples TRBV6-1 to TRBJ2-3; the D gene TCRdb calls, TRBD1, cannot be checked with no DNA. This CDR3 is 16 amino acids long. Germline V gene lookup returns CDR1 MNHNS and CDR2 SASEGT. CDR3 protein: CASRTPGQGAIDTQYF.

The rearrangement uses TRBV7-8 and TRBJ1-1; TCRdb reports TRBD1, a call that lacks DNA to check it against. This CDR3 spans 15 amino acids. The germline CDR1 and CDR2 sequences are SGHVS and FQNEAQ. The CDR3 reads CASSLEGAGGTEAFF.

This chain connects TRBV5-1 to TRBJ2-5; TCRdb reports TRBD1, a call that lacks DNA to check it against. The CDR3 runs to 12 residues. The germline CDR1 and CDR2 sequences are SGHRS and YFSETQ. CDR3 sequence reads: CASSRAQETQYF.

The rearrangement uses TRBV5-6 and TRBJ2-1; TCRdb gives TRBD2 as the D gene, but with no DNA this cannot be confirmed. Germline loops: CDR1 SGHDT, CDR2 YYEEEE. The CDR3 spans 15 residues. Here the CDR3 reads CASSLGAGGINEQFF.

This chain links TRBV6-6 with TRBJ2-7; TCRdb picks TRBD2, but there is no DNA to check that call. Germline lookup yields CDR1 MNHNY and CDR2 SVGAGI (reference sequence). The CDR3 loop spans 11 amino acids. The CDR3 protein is CAMGTAGEQYF.

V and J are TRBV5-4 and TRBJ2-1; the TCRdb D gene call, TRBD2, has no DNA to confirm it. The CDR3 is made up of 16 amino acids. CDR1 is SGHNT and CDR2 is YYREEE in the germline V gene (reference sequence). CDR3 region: CASSHGRGGPYNEQFF.

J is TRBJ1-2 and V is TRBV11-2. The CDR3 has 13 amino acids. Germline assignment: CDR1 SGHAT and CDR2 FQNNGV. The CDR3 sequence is CASSPNQRQGYTF.

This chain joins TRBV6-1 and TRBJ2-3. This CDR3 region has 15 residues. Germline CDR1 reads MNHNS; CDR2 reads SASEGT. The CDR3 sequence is CASSDEDFPQDTQYF.

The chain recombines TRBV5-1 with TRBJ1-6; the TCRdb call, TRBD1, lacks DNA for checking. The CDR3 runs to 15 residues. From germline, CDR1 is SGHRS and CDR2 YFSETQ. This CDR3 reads CASSNLDRGGSPLHF.

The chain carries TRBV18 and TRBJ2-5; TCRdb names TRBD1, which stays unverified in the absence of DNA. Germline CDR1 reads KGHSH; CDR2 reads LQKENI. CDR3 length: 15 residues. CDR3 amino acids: CASSPVTGGQQTQYF. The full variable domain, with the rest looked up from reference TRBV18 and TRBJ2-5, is NAGVMQNPRHLVRRRGQEARLRCSPMKGHSHVYWYRQLPEEGLKFMVYLQKENIIDESGMPKERFSAEFPKEGPSILRIQQVVRGDSAAYFCASSPVTGGQQTQYFGPGTRLLVL.

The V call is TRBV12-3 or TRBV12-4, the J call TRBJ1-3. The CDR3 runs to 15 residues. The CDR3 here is CASRESGSSGNTIYF.

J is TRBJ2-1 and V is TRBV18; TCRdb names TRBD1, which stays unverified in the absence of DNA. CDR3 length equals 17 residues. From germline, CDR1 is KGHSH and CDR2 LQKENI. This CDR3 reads CASSPPNPGQVRNEQFF.

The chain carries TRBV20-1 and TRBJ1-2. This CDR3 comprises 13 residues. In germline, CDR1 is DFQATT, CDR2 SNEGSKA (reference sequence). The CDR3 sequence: CSAGGPPSGGYTF.

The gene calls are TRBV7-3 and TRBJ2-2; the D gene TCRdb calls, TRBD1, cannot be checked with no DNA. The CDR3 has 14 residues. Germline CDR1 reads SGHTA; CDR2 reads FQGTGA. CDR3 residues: CASSQQGSTGELFF.

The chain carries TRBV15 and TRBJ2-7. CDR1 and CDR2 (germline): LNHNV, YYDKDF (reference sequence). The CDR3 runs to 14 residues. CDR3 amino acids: CATSRIHHPYEQYF.